The clone carrying this T cell receptor beta chain was detected a few times. The trim removed 4 bases at V and 4 bases at J, leaving 4 bases unmatched. The CDR3 is 15 amino acids. In germline, CDR1 is SGHVS, CDR2 FQNEAQ. The sample belongs to a study of early T cells in non-severe SARS-CoV-2 infection. In the library, individual cDNA molecules carried attached unique molecular identifiers. TCRdb re-derived calls from the 5' RACE reads in MiXCR, one entry per CDR3 protein. The sample holds 30,000 to 40,000 distinct CDR3 sequences, approximately 5.8% seen once. The TCR sequence derives from an adult who was a healthcare worker with PCR-confirmed SARS-CoV-2 infection or an uninfected control (not recorded which). The V gene is TRBV7-8, the J gene TRBJ2-3; 11 bases are a match to TRBD1. Sequenced: whole blood. The CDR3 DNA sequence: TGTGCCAGCAGCTCCCGGACAGGGGGCCCAGATACGCAGTATTTT. It specifies CASSSRTGGPDTQYF.